This note documents a single TCR beta chain sequence. This clone showed up just once. The specificity of this receptor is unknown. Nothing much larger sits one base from this clone, and base qualities are not available. Using the deep immunoSEQ assay, multiplex PCR amplified TCR CDR3 regions from genomic DNA. Extracted genomic DNA from each cell subset was spread evenly across all wells of several immunoSEQ 96-well plates, with each plate serving as a replicate. For unsorted PBMC, each replicate PCR was loaded with approximately 320 ng genomic DNA, equivalent to 30,000 or so T cell genomes. Ten immunoSEQ deep assay plates were used to sequence unsorted PBMC genomic DNA. The purified libraries were quantified using a Qubit 3.0 fluorometer, sized with a Bioanalyzer 2100, and then quantified again using the KAPA Library Quantification kit. Every immunoSEQ 96-well plate was sequenced on a separate single-read 150-cycle Illumina NextSeq 550 flow cell. The paper's processing steps were these. Because the immunoSEQ output held only junctional sequences and lacked quality scores, the filtering could not match the filtering applied to full-length reads. To assign V/J genes and CDR3, sequences were annotated using PyIR, a Python wrapper for IgBLAST v1.9, with IMGT germline references. Any read was removed if the V/J assignment was weak (E-value above 1e-6), the CDR3 was missing, or the read contained stop codons, out-of-frame junctions, or ambiguous translated residues. V3J clonotypes were defined as sequences sharing an identical inferred V gene, J gene, and CDR3 amino acid sequence. To compute the percentage overlap between repertoires, the number of shared unique clonotypes was divided by the size of the smaller repertoire. Richness of each repertoire was evaluated using RTK rarefaction, the Chao1 estimator, and Recon v2.1 estimates of unobserved clonotypes. Imported from immuneACCESS, the table was reduced by TCRdb to in-frame sequences with V and J called. These copies leave out some clones; in studies compared against another copy, an unresolved V gene accounts for under half, and the cause of the remainder is not known. V and J calls and clone size are given by that table; D and trimming were obtained from the DNA. For this sample the table gives 490,000 or so clones, of which around 79% were detected only once. Approximately 12% of the sample goes to the ten largest clones.

This entry comes from a study of shared clonotypes between healthy human individuals (dated by TCRdb to 2019 to 2021). In the study overall: The cohort comprised a couple of women and a few men aged 18 to 49 years. The study deeply sequenced blood TCR repertoires of about 5 healthy adults to estimate repertoire size and the extent of clonotype sharing between individuals. Libraries were prepared and TCR repertoires were sequenced by different laboratories using diverse techniques, in order to increase sequencing depth and limit assay-specific biases. Leukapheresis yielded between about 0.94 and 10 billion PBMCs per donor. Findings and caveats that apply to the study as a whole: Based on pairwise subsampling, the degree of clonotype sharing among donors was expected to be affected by sequencing depth. The genetic and exposure-history diversity represented was limited by the small number of donors. Sampling was restricted to blood, and TCR repertoires in tissues likely differ from the TCR repertoires found in blood.

Donors were healthy HIV-negative adults with no recently reported acute infections or vaccinations. All donors were Caucasian adults living in Nashville, Tennessee, USA. In the unsorted samples, approximately 85 million PBMCs were counted, and genomic DNA was extracted using the QIAamp DNA Blood Mini kit. Blood was collected by leukapheresis, and PBMCs were isolated by Ficoll-Histopaque density gradient centrifugation and then cryopreserved in liquid nitrogen vapor phase. The sequencing input was PBMCs. The TCR was taken from a woman aged 40 to 50 in good health. Some clones in this sample may be carry-over from other donors' samples.

The CDR3 amino acid sequence is: CASTSGTGTTGYTF. The nucleotide sequence reads TGTGCCAGCACCTCTGGGACAGGGACGACTGGCTACACCTTC. The chain uses TRBV9 and TRBJ1-2; 9 central bases correspond to TRBD1. Including the terminal cysteine and phenylalanine, the CDR3 comprises 14 residues. Just the 42-base CDR3 DNA is kept, in frame starting at base 1. Germline trimming amounts to 6 bases on V and 7 bases on J, with 10 as the count of junction bases outside the gene matches. CDR1 is given as SGDLS and CDR2 as YYNGEE, both from the germline V gene.